These 32 T cell receptor beta chains were all obtained from the same sample, sequenced in a study of radiation and T cells in renal cell carcinoma. Assay: immunoSEQ multiplex PCR; the TCRdb copy retains only in-frame clones and omits some. The sample holds about 74,000 clones; 80% to 90% are singletons and the top ten take 5.5% to 7%. Documented time point: blood 4 weeks post-SBRT, at nephrectomy. Treatment in this sample: 15 Gy SBRT to primary tumor, nephrectomy 4 weeks later. The sequences come from blood, collected from a patient whose treatment included radiotherapy and nephrectomy. The receptors originated from a woman aged 70 to 79 with renal cell carcinoma.

Written as DNA, the CDR3 is TGTGCCACCAAGCAGAGACAGGGATTGGTGGAAAAACTGTTTTTT. This sequence encodes CATKQRQGLVEKLFF. V usage is TRBV6-1 and J usage is TRBJ1-4; 7 positions agree with TRBD1. Losses at the gene ends were 10 bases for V and 8 bases for J; bases not matched to a gene: 16. This CDR3 region has 15 residues. Germline loops: CDR1 MNHNS, CDR2 SASEGT.

V and J are TRBV5-1 and TRBJ1-2; the match to TRBD1 covers 9 bases. CDR1 and CDR2 (germline): SGHRS, YFSETQ. The trim removed 4 bases at V and 1 base at J, leaving 5 bases unmatched. The CDR3 runs to 15 residues. The CDR3 here is CASSGGTGINYGYTF. The CDR3 bases are TGCGCCAGCAGCGGTGGGACAGGGATTAACTATGGCTACACCTTC.

V usage is TRBV2 and J usage is TRBJ2-3, with D possibly being TRBD2 (5 bases). The CDR3 has 14 amino acids. V lost 3 bases, J lost 6 bases, and 13 bases lay in between. Germline-derived CDR1 and CDR2 are SNHLY and FYNNEI. The CDR3 protein is CASSERISADTQYF. The CDR3 DNA sequence: TGTGCCAGCAGTGAGAGGATTAGCGCCGATACGCAGTATTTT.

This chain connects TRBV2 to TRBJ2-7; 8 bases are shared with TRBD2. The CDR3 sequence is 15 residues long. Germline CDR1 is SNHLY and CDR2 is FYNNEI. Trimming removed 5 bases from V and 0 bases from J; junction bases left unmatched: 6. CDR3 sequence reads: CASSLERGSSYEQYF. The CDR3 DNA is TGTGCCAGCAGTCTGGAGCGGGGGAGCTCCTACGAGCAGTACTTC.

This chain connects TRBV2 to TRBJ2-7; D gene ambiguous. This CDR3 comprises 14 residues. Germline-derived CDR1 and CDR2 are SNHLY and FYNNEI. Trimming stripped 1 base from V and 3 bases from J, with 10 bases between. CDR3 residues: CASSEERGHYEQYF. CDR3 sequence (DNA): TGTGCCAGCAGTGAAGAGAGAGGTCACTACGAGCAGTACTTC.

V is TRBV13 and J is TRBJ2-1, with D unresolved. The V end was cut by 5 bases, the J end by 9 bases, with 20 bases between. The length of the CDR3 is 15 residues. Germline assignment: CDR1 PRHDT and CDR2 FYEKMQ (reference sequence). The CDR3 bases are TGTGCCAGCAGCCGAGGCCTCCCCCGAACAACTGAGCAGTTCTTC. It encodes CASSRGLPRTTEQFF.

This clone was seen only a few times. This chain connects TRBV29-1 to TRBJ1-1; 10 bases fit TRBD1. CDR3 length: 14 residues. Per germline, CDR1 SQVTM and CDR2 ANQGSEA. Trimming removed 5 bases from V and 1 base from J; junction bases left unmatched: 4. In nucleotides, the CDR3 is TGCAGCGTTAGACAGGGGGCCGAGAACACTGAAGCTTTCTTT. Residues: CSVRQGAENTEAFF.

The CDR3 region is CASSLQGFGQPQHF. CDR3 sequence (DNA): TGTGCCAGCAGCCTACAGGGGTTTGGACAGCCCCAGCATTTT. The V gene is TRBV5-5, the J gene TRBJ1-5; TRBD1 aligns across 7 bases. CDR1 is SGHKS and CDR2 is YYEKEE in the germline V gene (reference sequence). The V and J ends lost 4 bases and 7 bases, in that order; junction bases with no gene match: 8. The CDR3 contains 14 residues.

This clone has only a few counts. The rearrangement uses TRBV30 and TRBJ1-1, with D maybe TRBD1 (5 bases). Per germline, CDR1 GTSNPN and CDR2 SVGIG (reference sequence). With 1 base removed from V and 8 bases from J, the gap between germline ends came to 14 bases. The CDR3 spans 13 residues. CDR3 amino acids: CAWSALGQGEAFF. Written as DNA, the CDR3 is TGTGCCTGGAGTGCCCTCGGGCAGGGAGAAGCTTTCTTT.

The chain recombines TRBV27 with TRBJ1-3; D is unclear. CDR1 is MNHEY and CDR2 is SMNVEV in the germline V gene (reference sequence). The CDR3 contains 14 residues. V was trimmed by 5 bases and J by 0 bases, leaving 8 bases between them. This CDR3 reads CASSLRSSGNTIYF. The CDR3 DNA follows: TGTGCCAGCAGTCTCAGGAGCTCTGGAAACACCATATATTTT.

The chain is built from TRBV6-1 and TRBJ2-7; no clear D gene. Germline CDR1 reads MNHNS; CDR2 reads SASEGT. V lost 2 bases and J 6 bases, leaving 14 bases between the germline ends. CDR3 length: 14 amino acids. CDR3 loop: CASSESGNPLEQYF. CDR3 DNA sequence: TGTGCCAGCAGTGAAAGTGGAAACCCCCTCGAGCAGTACTTC.

The rearrangement uses TRBV5-1 and TRBJ2-1, with TRBD1 matching over 8 bases. J was trimmed by 1 base and V by 5 bases; bases with no gene match: 5. Germline CDR1 SGHRS, CDR2 YFSETQ. The CDR3 covers 15 residues. CDR3 nucleotide sequence: TGCGCCAGCAGTTCCCAGGGGGCGTCCTACAATGAGCAGTTCTTC. Its protein product is CASSSQGASYNEQFF.

The chain is built from TRBV9 and TRBJ2-2; D gene unclear. There are 12 residues in the CDR3. V gave up 0 bases and J gave up 4 bases, with 1 base separating them. Per germline, CDR1 SGDLS and CDR2 YYNGEE. The CDR3 coding sequence is TGTGCCAGCAGCGTAGTCACCGGGGAGCTGTTTTTT. Protein product: CASSVVTGELFF.

This chain uses TRBV6-5 with TRBJ1-1; the D is unclear. Trimming took 0 bases from V and 5 from J, leaving 13 bases between them. Germline CDR1 and CDR2: MNHEY and SVGAGI. The CDR3 contains 15 residues. This CDR3 reads CASSYSSSLGTEAFF. CDR3 bases: TGTGCCAGCAGTTACTCGTCATCTTTGGGGACTGAAGCTTTCTTT.

J is TRBJ2-1 and V is TRBV5-4; TRBD2 matches 8 bases. V lost 4 bases, J lost 5 bases, and 11 bases stayed unmatched. There are 16 residues in the CDR3. The germline gives CDR1 SGHNT, CDR2 YYREEE (reference sequence). The CDR3 region has the DNA TGTGCCAGCAGCCCGGGGGTCGGGGGGGCCCACAATGAGCAGTTCTTC. Translation gives CASSPGVGGAHNEQFF.

V and J are TRBV4-2 and TRBJ1-1; unclear D gene. V was shortened by 4 bases and J by 1 base, with 10 bases between the two germline ends. This CDR3 is 14 amino acids long. The germline V gene encodes CDR1 LGHNA and CDR2 YNFKEQ. The CDR3 spells CASSPYRSNTEAFF. The CDR3 DNA reads TGTGCCAGCAGCCCTTACCGGTCGAACACTGAAGCTTTCTTT.

The chain joins TRBV14 to TRBJ1-2; D perhaps matches TRBD1 (5 bases). Trimming pared 1 base from V and 6 bases from J, leaving 9 bases between. CDR1 and CDR2 (germline): SGHDN, FVKESK. The CDR3 extends over 13 amino acids. DNA for the CDR3: TGTGCCAGCAGCCAAGTTCGGGGGAATGGCTACACCTTC. Residues: CASSQVRGNGYTF.

The V call is TRBV5-8, the J call TRBJ1-2; a possible D gene is TRBD1 (5 bases). CDR1 and CDR2 from the germline V gene are SGHTS and YDEGEE. Trimming cost V 0 bases and J 4 bases, with 13 bases left between them. This CDR3 is 15 amino acids long. This CDR3 is CASSLGTLKIYGYTF. The CDR3, as DNA: TGTGCCAGCAGCTTGGGGACACTTAAAATCTATGGCTACACCTTC.

The chain links TRBV6-5 to TRBJ1-1; D is unclear. V was clipped by 3 bases and J by 2 bases, with 4 bases between them. The germline V gene has CDR1 MNHEY and CDR2 SVGAGI. The length of the CDR3 is 12 residues. CDR3 bases: TGTGCCAGCAGTTATACCAACACTGAAGCTTTCTTT. Protein product: CASSYTNTEAFF.

V is TRBV28 and J is TRBJ2-5; D remains ambiguous. The germline V gene encodes CDR1 MDHEN and CDR2 SYDVKM. The CDR3 is 12 amino acids. V lost 4 bases and J lost 1, with 4 bases in between. CDR3 coding DNA: TGTGCCAGCAGTTACGTCCAAGAGACCCAGTACTTC. Translation: CASSYVQETQYF. The full variable domain, in which reference TRBV28 and TRBJ2-5 provide the parts outside the CDR3, is DVKVTQSSRYLVKRTGEKVFLECVQDMDHENMFWYRQDPGLGLRLIYFSYDVKMKEKGDIPEGYSVSREKKERFSLILESASTNQTSMYLCASSYVQETQYFGPGTRLLVL.

This chain links TRBV15 with TRBJ1-6, with TRBD1 matching 7 bases. The ends lost 5 bases at V and 7 bases at J; junction bases unmatched: 8. This CDR3 is 15 amino acids long. CDR1 is LNHNV, CDR2 YYDKDF, per germline (reference sequence). The CDR3 coding sequence is TGTGCCACCAGCGCCCCGACAGGGCGGAATTCACCCCTCCACTTT. It is translated as CATSAPTGRNSPLHF. Complete variable domain (other parts from reference TRBV15 and TRBJ1-6): DAMVIQNPRYQVTQFGKPVTLSCSQTLNHNVMYWYQQKSSQAPKLLFHYYDKDFNNEADTPDNFQSRRPNTSFCFLDIRSPGLGDTAMYLCATSAPTGRNSPLHFGNGTRLTVT.

This CDR3 reads CASSKGPGFNTEAFF. The DNA for the CDR3 is TGTGCCAGCAGCAAAGGCCCGGGGTTTAACACTGAAGCTTTCTTT. The chain couples TRBV21-1 to TRBJ1-1. TRBV21-1 is deemed a pseudogene. This CDR3 region has 15 residues.

The rearrangement uses TRBV7-2 and TRBJ2-7; 8 bases agree with TRBD1. The CDR3 runs to 17 residues. The V segment lost 1 base and the J segment 3 bases; nucleotides outside the gene matches: 11. CDR1 is SGHTA and CDR2 is FQGNSA in the germline V gene. The DNA for the CDR3 is TGTGCCAGCAGCTTAGTTAGAGCCCGGACAGGGAGCTACGAGCAGTACTTC. Protein sequence: CASSLVRARTGSYEQYF.

The CDR3 loop is CASSLAGRNTEAFF. The DNA of the CDR3 is TGTGCCAGCAGTTTAGCTGGACGGAACACTGAAGCTTTCTTT. This chain connects TRBV27 to TRBJ1-1; D is ambiguous. The ends were cut back, 2 bases at V and 1 base at J, with 8 bases in the middle. The germline V gene has CDR1 MNHEY and CDR2 SMNVEV (reference sequence). There are 14 residues in the CDR3.

J is TRBJ1-2 and V is TRBV5-4; D gene unclear. The CDR3 spans 13 residues. V was trimmed by 0 bases and J by 4 bases, leaving 7 bases between them. The germline gives CDR1 SGHNT, CDR2 YYREEE (reference sequence). The CDR3 region is CASSLGGGYGYTF. CDR3 in DNA: TGTGCCAGCAGCTTGGGGGGTGGCTATGGCTACACCTTC.

The rearrangement joins TRBV6-5 to TRBJ2-3; TRBD2 agrees at 8 bases. The CDR3 extends over 16 amino acids. Germline V gene sequence: CDR1 MNHEY, CDR2 SVGAGI. J lost 4 bases, V lost 0 bases, and 6 bases had no gene match. The CDR3 region has the DNA TGTGCCAGCAGTTACTCTGCGGGGGGAGGCCCAGATACGCAGTATTTT. Amino acids: CASSYSAGGGPDTQYF.

The chain links TRBV6-1 to TRBJ2-2, with D possibly being TRBD2 (6 bases). This CDR3 is 15 amino acids long. Trimming took off 4 bases at V and 2 bases at J, with 11 bases between the two ends. The germline V gene encodes CDR1 MNHNS and CDR2 SASEGT. In DNA form, the CDR3 reads TGTGCCAGCAGTGGCGGGACTCTCAACACCGGGGAGCTGTTTTTT. Its translation: CASSGGTLNTGELFF.

The chain has TRBV18 and TRBJ2-7; D possibly corresponds to TRBD1 (5 bases). Between the trimmed V and J ends, which lost 3 bases and 2 bases, there was a span of 8 bases. CDR1 is KGHSH and CDR2 is LQKENI in the germline V gene. This CDR3 contains 13 residues. The chain's CDR3 is CASSPRETYEQYF. The CDR3 nucleotides read TGTGCCAGCTCACCCAGGGAAACCTACGAGCAGTACTTC.

This chain uses TRBV30 with TRBJ1-2; TRBD1 is a possible D gene (6 bases). Per germline, CDR1 GTSNPN and CDR2 SVGIG (reference sequence). The CDR3 sequence is 14 residues long. Trimming stripped 4 bases from V and 3 bases from J, with 15 bases between. The CDR3 nucleotides read TGTGCCTGGACGGCGCCCCCAGGGGACTATGGCTACACCTTC. Its protein is CAWTAPPGDYGYTF.

This chain uses TRBV7-8 with TRBJ1-5, with 8 bases lining up with TRBD1. V gave up 5 bases and J gave up 2 bases; unmatched junction bases: 2. The germline CDR1 and CDR2 sequences are SGHVS and FQNEAQ. CDR3 length: 14 residues. CDR3 residues: CASSLTGGNQPQHF. The CDR3 DNA sequence: TGTGCCAGCAGCCTGACAGGGGGCAATCAGCCCCAGCATTTT.

The rearrangement links TRBV6-5 to TRBJ2-5; tentatively, D is TRBD1 (6 bases). The CDR3 length is 15 residues. Looked up from germline, CDR1 is MNHEY and CDR2 is SVGAGI. V lost 5 bases, J lost 1 base, and 14 bases lay in between. The CDR3 is CASSPLWGRQETQYF. The CDR3 region has the DNA TGTGCCAGCAGTCCACTTTGGGGGCGCCAAGAGACCCAGTACTTC.

The chain recombines TRBV7-2 with TRBJ2-5; D uncertain. V was clipped by 4 bases and J by 1 base, with 13 bases between them. CDR1 is SGHTA and CDR2 is FQGNSA in the germline V gene. This CDR3 has 15 residues. CDR3 bases: TGTGCCAGCAGCTCCCCTTACAGATTCCAAGAGACCCAGTACTTC. As protein: CASSSPYRFQETQYF.